This TCR beta chain was observed in a study of cytomegalovirus exposure and HLA in healthy donors. A multiplex PCR was run with 60 Vbeta primers and 13 Jbeta primers. Sequencing was performed with immunoSEQ multiplex PCR; in TCRdb, only in-frame clones are kept and a portion is missing. The sample shows 120,000 to 150,000 clones, almost 80% of them seen only once. The table lists this clone with a few counts. Its matching antigen is unknown. Germline loops: CDR1 SGHRS, CDR2 YFSETQ. The CDR3 length is 13 residues. Between the trimmed V and J ends, which lost 4 bases and 5 bases, there was a span of 12 bases. Study-wide findings and caveats: Altogether, 164 TCR beta chains were recorded as cytomegalovirus-associated. Analyzed later, association rates of TCRs varied across HLA loci, with DRB1 most and HLA-C fewest. Analysis was carried out at a later point, and it linked a missense DCLRE1C variant to TCR beta V- and J-gene trimming.

V gene TRBV5-1 combines with J gene TRBJ1-1, with D perhaps TRBD1 (5 bases). Sample: PBMCs. This TCR was sampled from a woman in her thirties or forties in good health and CMV-seropositive. This chain's CDR3 is CASSHWGGTEAFF. In nucleotides, the CDR3 is TGCGCCAGCAGCCACTGGGGGGGGACTGAAGCTTTCTTT.